Below, 31 T cell receptor beta chains from the same sample are listed, as sequenced in a study of PD-L1 blockade in urothelial cancer. Described time point: peripheral blood 6 weeks after treatment start. Sequencing was performed with immunoSEQ multiplex PCR; in TCRdb, only in-frame clones are kept and a portion is missing. Here the sample spans approximately 110,000 clones, more than 85% being singletons. Sequenced material: PBMCs, taken around atezolizumab (anti-PD-L1) treatment. Every receptor here comes from a man in his fifties or sixties with urothelial cancer.

The genes are TRBV4-1 and TRBJ2-2; D uncertain. CDR1 and CDR2 from the germline V gene are MGHRA and YSYEKL. CDR3 length equals 16 residues. V lost 0 bases and J 4 bases, leaving 12 bases between the germline ends. In DNA form, the CDR3 reads TGCGCCAGCAGCCAAGAGCCGCGCGGTGGCACCGGGGAGCTGTTTTTT. It is translated as CASSQEPRGGTGELFF.

The chain is built from TRBV20-1 and TRBJ2-7; D may be TRBD2 (6 bases). This CDR3 comprises 11 residues. The V end lost 1 base, the J end lost 12 bases, and 13 bases lay between the germline ends. Per germline, CDR1 DFQATT and CDR2 SNEGSKA (reference sequence). CDR3 sequence reads: CSARAIAGWYF. The CDR3 nucleotides are TGCAGTGCTAGAGCTATCGCGGGATGGTACTTC.

The CDR3 protein is CASSMAGSDEKLFF. CDR3 DNA: TGTGCCAGTAGTATGGCGGGTAGCGATGAAAAACTGTTTTTT. The chain links TRBV19 to TRBJ1-4; D unresolved. There are 14 residues in the CDR3. V was clipped by 3 bases and J by 6 bases, with 11 bases between them. Germline V gene sequence: CDR1 LNHDA, CDR2 SQIVND (reference sequence). Using reference TRBV19 and TRBJ1-4 for the parts outside the CDR3, the full variable domain is DGGITQSPKYLFRKEGQNVTLSCEQNLNHDAMYWYRQDPGQGLRLIYYSQIVNDFQKGDIAEGYSVSREKKESFPLTVTSAQKNPTAFYLCASSMAGSDEKLFFGSGTQLSVL.

To note about this clone: Here the CDR3 omits its conserved ending phenylalanine or tryptophan, so a read error is the likely source. Because the CDR3's place on the DNA is in doubt, the DNA is left out and the CDR3 is given as listed by TCRdb. This sequence joins TRBV7-9 and TRBJ2-4; TRBD1 was called by the table and not checked on the DNA. The CDR3 is 12 residues long, ends included. Germline-derived CDR1 and CDR2 are SEHNR and FQNEAQ (reference sequence). The CDR3 here is CASSLDQGSALI.

This chain connects TRBV7-2 to TRBJ1-6, with D tentatively TRBD1 (5 bases). CDR1 is SGHTA and CDR2 is FQGNSA in the germline V gene. CDR3 length: 17 amino acids. V lost 5 bases, J lost 0 bases, and 14 bases lay in between. As DNA, the CDR3 is TGTGCCAGCAGCCGGGACTTCATGAGCTCCTATAATTCACCCCTCCACTTT. Translation gives CASSRDFMSSYNSPLHF.

V is TRBV9 and J is TRBJ2-2; no clear D gene. CDR1 is SGDLS and CDR2 is YYNGEE in the germline V gene. Deletions cut 0 bases from V and 7 bases from J, with 7 bases between. CDR3 length: 13 residues. Written as DNA, the CDR3 is TGTGCCAGCAGCGTAGTGGAGTTCGGGGAGCTGTTTTTT. Its translation is CASSVVEFGELFF.

The chain combines TRBV4-1 with TRBJ2-5; no definite D call. The CDR3 length is 14 residues. Trimming left V 1 base short and J 5 bases short, with 11 bases between. CDR1 and CDR2 from the germline V gene are MGHRA and YSYEKL. CDR3 nucleotide sequence: TGCGCCAGCAGCCAAGGACTGGCTACCGAGACCCAGTACTTC. Protein: CASSQGLATETQYF.

V usage is TRBV5-1 and J usage is TRBJ1-2, with a tentative D call TRBD1 (5 bases). Germline V gene data show CDR1 as SGHRS and CDR2 as YFSETQ. V lost 3 bases, J lost 8 bases, and 14 bases lay in between. CDR3 length: 13 residues. CDR3 nucleotides: TGCGCCAGCAGCTCACAGGTTGGCGGCGGCTACACCTTC. This codes for CASSSQVGGGYTF.

This clone was seen a single time. V usage is TRBV29-1 and J usage is TRBJ1-1; 12 bases match TRBD1. Looked up from germline, CDR1 is SQVTM and CDR2 is ANQGSEA. V lost 7 bases to trimming and J lost 4 bases; unmatched junction nucleotides: 7. There are 14 residues in the CDR3. The CDR3 coding sequence is TGCAGCGCTAAGGGACAGGGGGCGTCCACTGAAGCTTTCTTT. This codes for CSAKGQGASTEAFF. Combining the CDR3 with reference TRBV29-1 and TRBJ1-1 gives the whole variable domain SAVISQKPSRDICQRGTSLTIQCQVDSQVTMMFWYRQQPGQSLTLIATANQGSEATYESGFVIDKFPISRPNLTFSTLTVSNMSPEDSSIYLCSAKGQGASTEAFFGQGTRLTVV.

This clone was found once. This chain joins TRBV5-5 and TRBJ2-7; a weak D match, TRBD1 (6 bases). The CDR3 covers 15 residues. The V gene lost 0 bases and the J gene lost 2 bases, with 12 bases spanning the gap. Looked up from germline, CDR1 is SGHKS and CDR2 is YYEKEE (reference sequence). Here the CDR3 reads CASSLVGRGAYEQYF. The CDR3 DNA sequence: TGTGCCAGCAGCTTGGTGGGCAGGGGAGCCTACGAGCAGTACTTC.

The genes are TRBV25-1 and TRBJ2-4; 11 bases match TRBD1. Germline CDR1 reads MGHDK; CDR2 reads SYGVNS. V dropped 4 bases and J dropped 8; count of bases not matched to a gene: 4. There are 14 residues in the CDR3. CDR3 sequence: CASSADRGLDIQYF. The CDR3, as DNA: TGTGCCAGCAGTGCGGACAGGGGGCTGGACATTCAGTACTTC.

The V and J genes are TRBV9 and TRBJ2-1, with D hard to call. V lost 1 base, J lost 8 bases, and 7 bases lay in between. Germline CDR1 SGDLS, CDR2 YYNGEE. The CDR3 totals 12 residues. CDR3: CASSVPGYEQFF. The CDR3 nucleotides are TGTGCCAGCAGCGTACCAGGCTATGAGCAGTTCTTC.

The CDR3 protein is CAISGTSGGTTQYF. The CDR3 DNA follows: TGTGCCATCAGTGGGACTAGCGGGGGGACCACCCAGTACTTC. V and J are TRBV10-3 and TRBJ2-5, with 14 bases matching TRBD2. After removal of 4 bases from V and 8 bases from J, the junction contained 3 bases not matched to a gene. Germline lookup yields CDR1 ENHRY and CDR2 SYGVKD. The CDR3 has 14 residues.

This chain uses TRBV11-2 with TRBJ2-5; 9 nucleotides match TRBD2. The CDR3 loop spans 16 amino acids. Germline CDR1 is SGHAT and CDR2 is FQNNGV. J gave up 0 bases and V 4 bases, and 6 bases lay outside the gene matches. As DNA, the CDR3 is TGTGCCAGCAGCTCCAGACTAGCGGAGTACCAAGAGACCCAGTACTTC. This gives the protein CASSSRLAEYQETQYF.

The chain combines TRBV14 with TRBJ1-2; 8 bases fit TRBD1. Germline V gene sequence: CDR1 SGHDN, CDR2 FVKESK. The CDR3 contains 15 residues. V lost 4 bases and J lost 3; bases outside the gene matches: 7. Here the CDR3 DNA reads TGTGCCAGCAGCCCGAGGGACAGGTCTTACTATGGCTACACCTTC. Translating it yields CASSPRDRSYYGYTF.

This chain links TRBV5-1 with TRBJ2-7; 7 bases agree with TRBD2. The CDR3 is made up of 13 amino acids. Germline CDR1 is SGHRS and CDR2 is YFSETQ. Unmatched junction bases numbered 11, after V lost 5 bases and J lost 9 bases. In nucleotides, the CDR3 is TGCGCCAGCAGATCTGTGACTGGACTAGGGCAGTACTTC. It translates to CASRSVTGLGQYF.

The rearrangement joins TRBV30 to TRBJ1-4; 9 bases line up with TRBD1. This CDR3 is built from 16 residues. The germline V gene encodes CDR1 GTSNPN and CDR2 SVGIG (reference sequence). With V trimmed by 6 bases and J by 6 bases, 14 bases remained unmatched. As DNA, the CDR3 is TGTGCCTGCGTGGCCATCCGAGACAGGGGGGATGAAAAACTGTTTTTT. Translated, it gives CACVAIRDRGDEKLFF.

This chain connects TRBV6-5 to TRBJ2-4; D is perhaps TRBD1 (6 bases). The germline CDR1 and CDR2 sequences are MNHEY and SVGAGI. The CDR3 runs to 13 residues. Trimming took off 9 bases at V and 0 bases at J, with 9 bases between the two ends. The CDR3 DNA reads as TGTGCCAGTTCGGACAGAGCCAAAAACATTCAGTACTTC. Protein: CASSDRAKNIQYF.

The V and J genes are TRBV10-1 and TRBJ2-1; weak D call: TRBD1 (5 bases). CDR3 length: 13 amino acids. Germline values: CDR1 WNHNN, CDR2 SYGVQD (reference sequence). Trimming stripped 2 bases from V and 5 bases from J, with 7 bases between. DNA of the CDR3: TGCGCCAGCAGTGAGCGACAGAACAATGAGCAGTTCTTC. This encodes CASSERQNNEQFF.

The chain is built from TRBV6-1 and TRBJ2-7; possibly TRBD2 for D (5 bases). This CDR3 region has 12 residues. V was pared by 8 bases and J by 7 bases, with 15 bases between. Per germline, CDR1 MNHNS and CDR2 SASEGT. The CDR3 bases are TGTGCCAGCTCTTCGGGGATGGGGGAGCAGTACTTC. This translates into CASSSGMGEQYF.

The gene calls are TRBV5-5 and TRBJ2-7, with 7 bases fitting TRBD2. The J segment lost 6 bases and the V segment lost 3 bases, leaving 12 bases of the junction unmatched. This CDR3 spans 15 amino acids. The germline V gene encodes CDR1 SGHKS and CDR2 YYEKEE (reference sequence). The CDR3 region is CASSWEGGVRSEQYF. CDR3 in DNA: TGTGCCAGCAGCTGGGAGGGTGGGGTTCGCTCCGAGCAGTACTTC.

This chain joins TRBV10-1 and TRBJ2-3, with 9 bases aligning to TRBD1. The CDR3 length is 15 residues. CDR1 is WNHNN, CDR2 SYGVQD, per germline (reference sequence). V shed 5 bases, J shed 5 bases, and the junction held 8 bases outside the gene matches. CDR3 DNA: TGCGCCAGCAGTACAGGGGGCGCGTCCGGAGATACGCAGTATTTT. Translating gives CASSTGGASGDTQYF.

CDR3 DNA sequence: TGTGCCTGGAGTAGGGGGCCTGGCACTGAAGCTTTCTTT. Its protein product is CAWSRGPGTEAFF. V and J are TRBV30 and TRBJ1-1; 7 bases align to TRBD1. The germline gives CDR1 GTSNPN, CDR2 SVGIG (reference sequence). Trimming cost V 2 bases and J 4 bases; bases outside gene matches: 4. The CDR3 runs to 13 residues. Full variable domain (remainder filled in from reference TRBV30 and TRBJ1-1): SQTIHQWPATLVQPVGSPLSLECTVEGTSNPNLYWYRQAAGRGLQLLFYSVGIGQISSEVPQNLSASRPQDRQFILSSKKLLLSDSGFYLCAWSRGPGTEAFFGQGTRLTVV.

The J gene is TRBJ2-7, the V gene TRBV13, with D unresolved. Per the germline V gene, CDR1 is PRHDT and CDR2 is FYEKMQ (reference sequence). Trimming cost V 0 bases and J 2 bases, with 2 bases left between them. The CDR3 runs to 12 residues. The CDR3 sequence: CASSLGAYEQYF. CDR3 coding DNA: TGTGCCAGCAGCTTAGGCGCCTACGAGCAGTACTTC.

The chain joins TRBV19 to TRBJ1-4, with a tentative D call TRBD1 (6 bases). The CDR3 extends over 13 amino acids. V was pared by 6 bases and J by 8 bases, with 13 bases between. Germline CDR1 and CDR2: LNHDA and SQIVND (reference sequence). The CDR3 nucleotides are TGTGCCAGTAGCCTGATCAGGGGAGAAAAACTGTTTTTT. It is translated as CASSLIRGEKLFF.

The count of this clone is one. The rearrangement joins TRBV7-6 to TRBJ2-3; tentatively, D is TRBD2 (6 bases). The V end lost 1 base, the J end lost 0 bases, and 14 bases lay between the germline ends. Germline V gives CDR1 SGHVS, CDR2 FNYEAQ. The length of the CDR3 is 17 residues. The CDR3 DNA sequence: TGTGCCAGCAGCTTAGGTTATAGCGGAACTAGCACAGATACGCAGTATTTT. It is translated as CASSLGYSGTSTDTQYF.

The V and J genes are TRBV28 and TRBJ1-2; unclear D gene. Trimming pared 3 bases from V and 4 bases from J, leaving 9 bases between. CDR3 length equals 13 residues. The germline gives CDR1 MDHEN, CDR2 SYDVKM. Here the CDR3 reads CASSFGGSYGYTF. The CDR3 DNA sequence: TGTGCCAGCAGTTTTGGCGGTAGCTATGGCTACACCTTC.

The V call is TRBV7-2, the J call TRBJ2-3; the match to TRBD2 covers 9 bases. The CDR3 is 15 residues long. Per the germline V gene, CDR1 is SGHTA and CDR2 is FQGNSA. Trimming removed 3 bases from V and 9 bases from J; junction bases left unmatched: 10. The CDR3 here is CASSFLGGGEGTQYF. DNA for the CDR3: TGTGCCAGCAGCTTTTTGGGCGGGGGGGAGGGAACGCAGTATTTT.

The rearrangement uses TRBV4-3 and TRBJ1-4, with D possibly being TRBD1 (5 bases). Trimming took off 0 bases at V and 13 bases at J, with 18 bases between the two ends. Looked up from germline, CDR1 is LGHNA and CDR2 is YSLEER. This CDR3 region has 15 residues. CDR3 in DNA: TGCGCCAGCAGCCAAGACGGGATGTATGGGGGGGGACTGTTTTTT. Protein product: CASSQDGMYGGGLFF.

The chain links TRBV11-2 to TRBJ2-7; D not resolved. The CDR3 consists of 15 residues. The V and J ends lost 5 bases and 1 base respectively, with 15 bases between them. Germline V gives CDR1 SGHAT, CDR2 FQNNGV. The CDR3 nucleotides are TGTGCCAGCAGCATCGGAACACGGAGATCCTACGAGCAGTACTTC. Its translation is CASSIGTRRSYEQYF.

J is TRBJ2-1 and V is TRBV7-2, with D maybe TRBD2 (6 bases). This CDR3 spans 14 amino acids. V lost 5 bases, J lost 5 bases, and 13 bases lay in between. Germline CDR1 SGHTA, CDR2 FQGNSA. The CDR3 region has the DNA TGTGCCAGCAGCGCATCCGGACTAAACAATGAGCAGTTCTTC. Amino acids: CASSASGLNNEQFF.